The 2 T cell receptor beta chains given below trace back to one sample, sequenced in a study of CD8+CD57+ T cells in acquired aplastic anemia. Whoever was chosen for sequencing had shown CD8+CD57+ cell expansion by flow cytometry. The TCR beta profiling, which covered VDJ combination and CDR3 sequence, was carried out using genomic DNA as the template. Each CDR3 protein is one row after TCRdb ran MiXCR on the reads. The sample consists of roughly 80,000 distinct CDR3 sequences, 60% to 75% of them appearing once. The sample taken for sequencing was sorted CD4+, CD8+, or CD8+CD57+ T cells (not recorded which) from PBMCs. These receptors came from a human donor with aplastic anemia.

This clonotype was detected a few times. The chain uses TRBV29-1 and TRBJ1-1; 7 nucleotides align to TRBD1. Germline CDR1 reads SQVTM; CDR2 reads ANQGSEA. The length of the CDR3 is 14 residues. V lost 4 bases, J lost 0 bases, and 5 bases stayed unmatched. CDR3: CSVGTGVVNTEAFF. DNA for the CDR3: TGCAGCGTTGGGACAGGAGTCGTGAACACTGAAGCTTTCTTT.

The chain combines TRBV7-6 with TRBJ1-1; a possible D gene is TRBD1 (5 bases). V was pared by 6 bases and J by 6 bases, with 11 bases between. Per the germline V gene, CDR1 is SGHVS and CDR2 is FNYEAQ. This CDR3 is 12 amino acids long. The CDR3 here is CASSPGSAEAFF. In nucleotides, the CDR3 is TGTGCCAGCAGTCCAGGGTCAGCTGAAGCTTTCTTT.